These 27 T cell receptor beta chains were all obtained from the same sample, sequenced in a study of cytomegalovirus exposure and HLA in healthy donors. In the PCR, 60 Vbeta and 13 Jbeta primers were used. Using immunoSEQ multiplex PCR, the repertoire was profiled, and TCRdb retains in-frame clones only, with some absent. In the table there are about 61,000 clones, more than 70% of which are singletons. Sequenced material: PBMCs. Every receptor here comes from a young man in good health and CMV-seronegative.

J is TRBJ1-3 and V is TRBV7-9; no firm D call. This CDR3 has 14 amino acids. V was cut by 1 base and J by 6 bases, with 10 bases left in between. Germline V gene sequence: CDR1 SEHNR, CDR2 FQNEAQ (reference sequence). The CDR3 loop reads CASSLVSGENTIYF. In DNA form, the CDR3 reads TGTGCCAGCAGCTTAGTTAGCGGGGAAAACACCATATATTTT.

V is TRBV4-2 and J is TRBJ1-6; tentatively, D is TRBD1 (6 bases). The CDR3 runs to 16 residues. The ends were cut back, 5 bases at V and 5 bases at J, with 16 bases in the middle. Germline-derived CDR1 and CDR2 are LGHNA and YNFKEQ. The CDR3 loop is CASSLTTHRDNSPLHF. The DNA of the CDR3 is TGTGCCAGCAGCTTAACGACCCACAGGGATAATTCACCCCTCCACTTT.

The chain has TRBV5-4 and TRBJ2-4; a possible D gene is TRBD2 (7 bases). The germline V and J ends were trimmed by 4 bases and 3 bases, with 23 bases remaining between them. The germline V gene encodes CDR1 SGHNT and CDR2 YYREEE (reference sequence). CDR3 size: 18 residues. The CDR3 DNA reads as TGTGCCAGCAGCGCCCGGGACACCTTACCGGGGGGCAAAAACATTCAGTACTTC. Translated, it gives CASSARDTLPGGKNIQYF.

This chain uses TRBV6-1 with TRBJ2-7, with 8 bases that match TRBD1. Unmatched junction bases numbered 11, after V lost 7 bases and J lost 6 bases. The CDR3 has 14 amino acids. Looked up from germline, CDR1 is MNHNS and CDR2 is SASEGT. CDR3 region: CASMKGQAKPEQYF. The CDR3 coding sequence is TGTGCCAGCATGAAGGGACAGGCTAAGCCCGAGCAGTACTTC.

This clone was recorded once. This chain uses TRBV30 with TRBJ2-1; D gene ambiguous. The CDR3 consists of 13 residues. Germline V gene sequence: CDR1 GTSNPN, CDR2 SVGIG (reference sequence). Trimming shortened V by 3 bases and J by 0 bases, and 6 bases separated the two germline ends. CDR3 sequence reads: CAWSGSSYNEQFF. The CDR3, as DNA: TGTGCCTGGAGCGGGTCCTCCTACAATGAGCAGTTCTTC.

The V call is TRBV11-2, the J call TRBJ2-1; TRBD2 matches at 9 bases. CDR3 length: 15 amino acids. Looked up from germline, CDR1 is SGHAT and CDR2 is FQNNGV. After removal of 5 bases from V and 3 bases from J, the junction contained 5 bases not matched to a gene. The CDR3 sequence is CASSRPSGDYNEQFF. The CDR3 DNA reads TGTGCCAGCAGCCGCCCTAGCGGGGACTACAATGAGCAGTTCTTC.

The table lists this clone with a count of one. The genes are TRBV7-6 and TRBJ1-1, with D possibly being TRBD1 (5 bases). V shed 1 base and J shed 4 bases, with 10 bases lying between them. Germline lookup yields CDR1 SGHVS and CDR2 FNYEAQ. The CDR3 sequence is 14 residues long. This CDR3 is CASSLGPRATEAFF. For the CDR3, the DNA is TGTGCCAGCAGCTTAGGGCCCAGGGCCACTGAAGCTTTCTTT.

The genes are TRBV6-5 and TRBJ1-2; D gene unclear. CDR3 length: 13 amino acids. V lost 2 bases and J lost 8, with 12 bases in between. Germline V gene data show CDR1 as MNHEY and CDR2 as SVGAGI. The CDR3 sequence: CASSYAGAWGYTF. The CDR3 DNA reads as TGTGCCAGCAGTTACGCGGGTGCCTGGGGCTACACCTTC.

The chain combines TRBV4-1 with TRBJ1-1; possibly TRBD1 for D (5 bases). This CDR3 is 15 amino acids long. Per the germline V gene, CDR1 is MGHRA and CDR2 is YSYEKL. Between the trimmed V and J ends, which lost 0 bases and 6 bases, there was a span of 14 bases. CDR3 residues: CASSQDPAGGAEAFF. The DNA for the CDR3 is TGCGCCAGCAGCCAAGATCCCGCGGGGGGGGCTGAAGCTTTCTTT.

The chain links TRBV2 to TRBJ2-1, with no clear D. Germline V lookup: CDR1 SNHLY, CDR2 FYNNEI. This CDR3 is built from 16 residues. V gave up 3 bases and J gave up 9 bases, with 21 bases separating them. As DNA, the CDR3 is TGTGCCAGCAGTGATCAGTCCATGGCCCTAGTAATTGAGCAGTTCTTC. Translated: CASSDQSMALVIEQFF.

The rearrangement joins TRBV6-5 to TRBJ1-2; 9 bases fit TRBD1. CDR3 length: 16 amino acids. J lost 4 bases, V lost 2 bases, and 8 bases had no gene match. Germline CDR1 and CDR2: MNHEY and SVGAGI. CDR3 DNA: TGTGCCAGCAGTTACATTCCGGACAGGGGAAGCTATGGCTACACCTTC. It encodes CASSYIPDRGSYGYTF.

The CDR3 coding sequence is TGCAGCGTTGAAGTCTTCCCAGGACAGGTGACCTACGAGCAGTACTTC. Translated: CSVEVFPGQVTYEQYF. The rearrangement uses TRBV29-1 and TRBJ2-7, with 7 bases aligning to TRBD1. This CDR3 has 16 amino acids. Germline V gene lookup returns CDR1 SQVTM and CDR2 ANQGSEA. V lost 1 base, J lost 2 bases, and 11 bases stayed unmatched.

The rearrangement uses TRBV6-5 and TRBJ1-5; 8 bases agree with TRBD1. J gave up 6 bases and V 5 bases, and 6 bases lay outside the gene matches. Germline CDR1 reads MNHEY; CDR2 reads SVGAGI. This CDR3 spans 14 amino acids. Written as DNA, the CDR3 is TGTGCCAGCAGTCAACAGGGGGGCGGTCAGCCCCAGCATTTT. It yields the protein CASSQQGGGQPQHF.

The chain joins TRBV19 to TRBJ2-7; 9 bases align to TRBD1. Germline V gene data show CDR1 as LNHDA and CDR2 as SQIVND (reference sequence). Unmatched junction bases numbered 9, after V lost 10 bases and J lost 5 bases. The CDR3 spans 13 residues. CDR3 nucleotide sequence: TGTGCCACCTCTTTCCGGGACAGGGACGAGCAGTACTTC. Amino acids: CATSFRDRDEQYF.

This chain uses TRBV28 with TRBJ2-3; D is perhaps TRBD1 (6 bases). V was clipped by 6 bases and J by 2 bases, with 12 bases between them. Germline CDR1 is MDHEN and CDR2 is SYDVKM. This CDR3 comprises 14 residues. The CDR3 loop is CASSQTGPTDTQYF. DNA of the CDR3: TGTGCCAGCAGCCAAACAGGGCCCACAGATACGCAGTATTTT.

The CDR3 loop reads CASSLRAGAFF. CDR3 DNA: TGTGCCAGCAGTTTACGAGCGGGAGCTTTCTTT. The chain uses TRBV28 and TRBJ1-1; D not resolved. There are 11 residues in the CDR3. Germline lookup yields CDR1 MDHEN and CDR2 SYDVKM. Trimming took 2 bases from V and 10 from J, leaving 8 bases between them. Based on the CDR3 plus reference TRBV28 and TRBJ1-1, the full variable domain is DVKVTQSSRYLVKRTGEKVFLECVQDMDHENMFWYRQDPGLGLRLIYFSYDVKMKEKGDIPEGYSVSREKKERFSLILESASTNQTSMYLCASSLRAGAFFGQGTRLTVV.

The genes are TRBV2 and TRBJ1-2; D call uncertain. Germline V CDR1 and CDR2: SNHLY, FYNNEI. CDR3 length equals 15 residues. V shed 6 bases and J shed 0 bases, with 14 bases lying between them. CDR3 region: CASRREPIPNYGYTF. The CDR3 DNA follows: TGTGCCAGCAGACGGGAACCTATACCTAACTATGGCTACACCTTC. Combining the CDR3 with reference TRBV2 and TRBJ1-2 gives the whole variable domain EPEVTQTPSHQVTQMGQEVILRCVPISNHLYFYWYRQILGQKVEFLVSFYNNEISEKSEIFDDQFSVERPDGSNFTLKIRSTKLEDSAMYFCASRREPIPNYGYTFGSGTRLTVV.

DNA of the CDR3: TGTGCCAGCTCACAGCCCGACAGTGGAGTAGCCGAGCAGTACTTC. It specifies CASSQPDSGVAEQYF. V and J are TRBV18 and TRBJ2-7, with D possibly being TRBD1 (5 bases). This CDR3 region has 15 residues. Germline CDR1 and CDR2: KGHSH and LQKENI. Trimming stripped 4 bases from V and 6 bases from J, with 19 bases between. The full variable domain, its missing parts supplied by reference TRBV18 and TRBJ2-7, is NAGVMQNPRHLVRRRGQEARLRCSPMKGHSHVYWYRQLPEEGLKFMVYLQKENIIDESGMPKERFSAEFPKEGPSILRIQQVVRGDSAAYFCASSQPDSGVAEQYFGPGTRLTVT.

The chain uses TRBV7-9 and TRBJ1-6, with 9 bases that match TRBD1. This CDR3 has 16 amino acids. Germline values: CDR1 SEHNR, CDR2 FQNEAQ (reference sequence). J gave up 6 bases and V 3 bases, and 6 bases lay outside the gene matches. The CDR3: CASSLFRQGGNSPLHF. Here the CDR3 DNA reads TGTGCCAGCAGCTTGTTTAGACAGGGGGGTAATTCACCCCTCCACTTT.

The chain employs TRBV5-4 and TRBJ1-1; TRBD1 might be the D (5 bases). Germline V gene lookup returns CDR1 SGHNT and CDR2 YYREEE (reference sequence). The V end lost 6 bases, the J end lost 5 bases, and 14 bases lay between the germline ends. The CDR3 totals 13 residues. In DNA, the CDR3 is TGTGCCAGCACCCTGAGCAGGGAAACTGAAGCTTTCTTT. This translates into CASTLSRETEAFF.

The CDR3 sequence: CASSESGGSSYEQYF. CDR3 DNA: TGCGCCAGCAGTGAGAGCGGAGGTTCCTCCTACGAGCAGTACTTC. J is TRBJ2-7 and V is TRBV10-2; possible D gene TRBD2, 5 bases. Per germline, CDR1 WSHSY and CDR2 SAAADI. The CDR3 covers 15 residues. Deletions cut 2 bases from V and 0 bases from J, with 11 bases between.

V and J are TRBV9 and TRBJ2-4, with unresolved D. Trimming took 0 bases from V and 9 from J, leaving 10 bases between them. Germline CDR1 and CDR2: SGDLS and YYNGEE. The CDR3 spans 13 residues. CDR3 region: CASSVDLTGIQYF. The CDR3 nucleotides read TGTGCCAGCAGCGTAGACCTAACTGGCATTCAGTACTTC.

CDR3 in amino acids: CASSYGLAASTDTQYF. The CDR3, as DNA: TGCGCCAGCAGCTACGGACTAGCCGCTAGCACAGATACGCAGTATTTT. V is TRBV5-1 and J is TRBJ2-3; 8 bases align to TRBD2. The germline gives CDR1 SGHRS, CDR2 YFSETQ. This CDR3 is built from 16 residues. V dropped 3 bases and J dropped 0; count of bases not matched to a gene: 6.

V gene TRBV7-2 combines with J gene TRBJ2-7; 10 bases are a match to TRBD2. V was clipped by 5 bases and J by 2 bases; unmatched bases: 6. Germline V gene lookup returns CDR1 SGHTA and CDR2 FQGNSA. The CDR3 sequence is 15 residues long. The CDR3 sequence: CASSPASGGTYEQYF. CDR3 coding DNA: TGTGCCAGCAGCCCTGCTAGCGGGGGAACCTACGAGCAGTACTTC.

The chain joins TRBV29-1 to TRBJ1-2; D uncertain. V lost 4 bases, J lost 6 bases, and 6 bases lay in between. In germline, CDR1 is SQVTM, CDR2 ANQGSEA. The CDR3 extends over 10 amino acids. The CDR3 sequence is CSVVGDGYTF. In nucleotides, the CDR3 is TGCAGCGTTGTCGGAGATGGCTACACCTTC. The full variable domain, rest sourced from reference TRBV29-1 and TRBJ1-2, is SAVISQKPSRDICQRGTSLTIQCQVDSQVTMMFWYRQQPGQSLTLIATANQGSEATYESGFVIDKFPISRPNLTFSTLTVSNMSPEDSSIYLCSVVGDGYTFGSGTRLTVV.

This chain connects TRBV28 to TRBJ2-5; TRBD2 matches 9 bases. Germline V gene lookup returns CDR1 MDHEN and CDR2 SYDVKM. J was trimmed by 6 bases and V by 6 bases; bases with no gene match: 11. The CDR3 spans 15 residues. In nucleotides, the CDR3 is TGTGCCAGCAGAGCCCTAGAAGCGGGGGGACAGACCCAGTACTTC. It codes for CASRALEAGGQTQYF.

V is TRBV18 and J is TRBJ2-7; D possibly corresponds to TRBD1 (6 bases). Germline CDR1 KGHSH, CDR2 LQKENI. The V and J ends lost 3 bases and 3 bases respectively, with 12 bases between them. The CDR3 runs to 14 residues. CDR3 DNA: TGTGCCAGCTCACCCGGGACATCAGACTACGAGCAGTACTTC. It is translated as CASSPGTSDYEQYF.